The clone carrying this T cell receptor beta chain has just one count. A much bigger clone sits one base away, suggesting this may be a read error. Amplified TCR beta CDR3 regions derived from RNA transcripts. HTBI primers were used for first-round RT-PCR of the TCR CDR3. TCRdb reanalysed the multiplex PCR reads using MiXCR and keeps one entry per CDR3 protein. The table has about 640,000 distinct CDR3 sequences, approximately 14% seen once. The sample belongs to a study of T cells in Graves' hyperthyroidism and ophthalmopathy. Criteria for exclusion of patients were uncontrolled infection, other autoimmune disease, pregnancy or lactation. The PBMCs studied were ones that came from 8.5 to 10 ml fresh peripheral blood. Germline loops: CDR1 PRHDT, CDR2 FYEKMQ (reference sequence). The CDR3 runs to 15 residues. The J segment lost 6 bases and the V segment lost 3 bases, leaving 7 bases of the junction unmatched.

The TCR sequence derives from a woman aged 45-60 years with Graves' ophthalmopathy. Specimen: blood. V is TRBV13 and J is TRBJ2-1; 8 positions agree with TRBD2. This chain's CDR3 is CASSFRLARGNEQFF. The DNA for the CDR3 is TGTGCCAGCAGCTTCAGACTAGCGAGAGGCAATGAGCAGTTCTTC.